A single sample gave rise to the 17 T cell receptor beta chains below, sequenced in a study of persistence of HIV-infected CD4 T cells (dated by TCRdb to the early 2020s). Their antigens remain unidentified. Interpreted using the paper, the treatment or condition label stands for: suppressive antiretroviral therapy. A pool of overlapping HIV-1 Gag 15-mer peptides was used at roughly 0.93 ug per peptide per mL for cell stimulation. Nonresponding CD40L-negative CD69-negative CD45RO-high memory CD4+ T cells were sorted as memory populations depleted of antigen-responding cells. The immunoSEQ hsTCRB assay version 4, run in survey mode, was used to sequence TCRbeta repertoires from genomic DNA. Not all clones reach the TCRdb copy of this immuneACCESS table, which keeps in-frame sequences only. Checked studies attribute under half of the gap to unresolved V genes and leave the rest unexplained. The sample contains about 36,000 clones, approximately 78% of them found a single time. The ten largest clones take up roughly 0.97% of the sample.

Sample: cultured CD4+ T cells from PBMCs, taken from a patient who received antiretroviral therapy. In the paper's terms, the cell subset or site label means: CD40L-CD69- CD45RO-high memory CD4 T cells not responding to Gag peptides. The receptors were gathered from an adult with HIV. The donor label of this sample is uncertain.

The chain is built from TRBV2 and TRBJ1-5; D remains unclear. V lost 4 bases to trimming and J lost 3 bases, with 7 bases between them. CDR1 and CDR2 (germline): SNHLY, FYNNEI. The CDR3 contains 13 residues. This chain's CDR3 is CASSGTFNQPQHF. CDR3 DNA sequence: TGTGCCAGCAGTGGTACCTTCAATCAGCCCCAGCATTTT.

This chain links TRBV19 with TRBJ2-6; D gene unclear. Trimming shortened V by 6 bases and J by 4 bases, and 10 bases separated the two germline ends. The CDR3 is 14 amino acids. Germline loops: CDR1 LNHDA, CDR2 SQIVND (reference sequence). The CDR3 nucleotides are TGTGCCAGTAGCCGAGAAAGCGGGGCCAACGTCCTGACTTTC. This gives the protein CASSRESGANVLTF.

The chain recombines TRBV7-6 with TRBJ2-3; TRBD2 agrees at 7 bases. This CDR3 region has 14 residues. CDR1 and CDR2 from the germline V gene are SGHVS and FNYEAQ. The ends lost 7 bases at V and 4 bases at J; junction bases unmatched: 8. The CDR3 reads CASNSGEPADTQYF. The CDR3 DNA reads TGTGCCAGCAACAGCGGGGAGCCAGCAGATACGCAGTATTTT. Full variable domain (outside the CDR3, taken from reference TRBV7-6 and TRBJ2-3): GAGVSQSPRYKVTKRGQDVALRCDPISGHVSLYWYRQALGQGPEFLTYFNYEAQQDKSGLPNDRFSAERPEGSISTLTIQRTEQRDSAMYRCASNSGEPADTQYFGPGTRLTVL.

The chain combines TRBV5-1 with TRBJ2-2; possible D gene TRBD2, 7 bases. V was trimmed by 9 bases and J by 0 bases, leaving 15 bases between them. The CDR3 covers 15 residues. Germline V gene data show CDR1 as SGHRS and CDR2 as YFSETQ. The CDR3 reads CATRAGAANTGELFF. Here the CDR3 DNA reads TGCGCCACTAGGGCGGGGGCCGCGAACACCGGGGAGCTGTTTTTT.

The rearrangement joins TRBV27 to TRBJ1-4, with 9 bases lining up with TRBD1. The germline V gene has CDR1 MNHEY and CDR2 SMNVEV (reference sequence). V lost 5 bases to trimming and J lost 6 bases; unmatched junction nucleotides: 4. The CDR3 has 14 residues. The chain's CDR3 is CASSPGQGYEKLFF. The CDR3 coding sequence is TGTGCCAGCAGTCCCGGACAGGGGTATGAAAAACTGTTTTTT.

In regard to this clone: The same CDR3 can be traced to other DNA sequences in this sample. V gene TRBV7-9 combines with J gene TRBJ1-2; a possible D gene is TRBD1 (5 bases). CDR1 is SEHNR, CDR2 FQNEAQ, per germline (reference sequence). V was pared by 0 bases and J by 4 bases, with 9 bases between. The CDR3 contains 14 residues. CDR3 bases: TGTGCCAGCAGCTTAGCCACAGGCGTCTATGGCTACACCTTC. As protein: CASSLATGVYGYTF.

The rearrangement uses TRBV19 and TRBJ1-1; D ambiguous. V gave up 8 bases and J gave up 3 bases, with 16 bases separating them. Germline values: CDR1 LNHDA, CDR2 SQIVND (reference sequence). The CDR3 runs to 14 residues. This CDR3 reads CASAGAGLDTEAFF. CDR3 DNA: TGTGCCAGTGCTGGAGCGGGCTTGGACACTGAAGCTTTCTTT.

V usage is TRBV29-1 and J usage is TRBJ2-1, with 13 bases matching TRBD2. The germline V gene encodes CDR1 SQVTM and CDR2 ANQGSEA. This CDR3 has 17 amino acids. J was trimmed by 4 bases and V by 3 bases; bases with no gene match: 9. DNA for the CDR3: TGCAGCGTTGATTCTGAACTAGCGGGGGGGAAGTACAATGAGCAGTTCTTC. Amino acid sequence: CSVDSELAGGKYNEQFF.

V is TRBV2 and J is TRBJ1-1, with 7 bases lining up with TRBD1. The V gene's germline CDR1 is SNHLY and CDR2 FYNNEI. CDR3 length equals 18 residues. The V and J ends lost 7 bases and 2 bases, in that order; junction bases with no gene match: 19. CDR3 amino acids: CASNKWDRPTTLNTEAFF. DNA for the CDR3: TGTGCCAGCAATAAGTGGGACAGACCGACTACCCTAAACACTGAAGCTTTCTTT.

The chain couples TRBV5-4 to TRBJ2-3; possible D gene TRBD1, 6 bases. Germline V gives CDR1 SGHNT, CDR2 YYREEE (reference sequence). CDR3 length: 16 amino acids. The V and J ends lost 1 base and 2 bases respectively, with 14 bases between them. CDR3 loop: CASSLPGQGITDTQYF. The CDR3 coding sequence is TGTGCCAGCAGCTTGCCGGGACAAGGAATCACAGATACGCAGTATTTT.

The rearrangement links TRBV30 to TRBJ1-2, with D unresolved. V was trimmed by 2 bases and J by 8 bases, leaving 15 bases between them. Germline CDR1 GTSNPN, CDR2 SVGIG (reference sequence). The CDR3 loop spans 13 amino acids. The CDR3 DNA reads TGTGCCTGGAGTCGTTTTACGGACCGGGGCTACACCTTC. Protein sequence: CAWSRFTDRGYTF.

J is TRBJ1-1 and V is TRBV9; D possibly corresponds to TRBD1 (6 bases). In germline, CDR1 is SGDLS, CDR2 YYNGEE. The CDR3 has 12 amino acids. V lost 4 bases and J 8 bases, leaving 12 bases between the germline ends. CDR3 DNA: TGTGCCAGCAGCACCCCGAGGGGGGAAGCTTTCTTT. It encodes CASSTPRGEAFF.

The chain couples TRBV9 to TRBJ1-6, with TRBD1 matching over 9 bases. V was clipped by 3 bases and J by 10 bases; unmatched bases: 5. CDR3 length: 14 amino acids. Germline loops: CDR1 SGDLS, CDR2 YYNGEE. The CDR3 sequence: CASSGTGDMSPLHF. CDR3 nucleotides: TGTGCCAGCAGCGGGACAGGGGATATGTCACCCCTCCACTTT. The full variable domain, completed using reference TRBV9 and TRBJ1-6, is DSGVTQTPKHLITATGQRVTLRCSPRSGDLSVYWYQQSLDQGLQFLIQYYNGEERAKGNILERFSAQQFPDLHSELNLSSLELGDSALYFCASSGTGDMSPLHFGNGTRLTVT.

In its sample, this clone was seen once. The rearrangement uses TRBV3-1 (or the pseudogene TRBV3-2) and TRBJ1-1; a possible D gene is TRBD1 (5 bases). The V end lost 1 base, the J end lost 5 bases, and 11 bases lay between the germline ends. The germline V gene encodes CDR1 LGHDT and CDR2 YNNKEL (reference sequence). The CDR3 contains 14 residues. CDR3 in DNA: TGTGCCAGCAGCCAAGTGGACACCACTACTGAAGCTTTCTTT. It is translated as CASSQVDTTTEAFF.

The J gene is TRBJ1-6, the V gene TRBV3-1 (or the pseudogene TRBV3-2); D may be TRBD1 (6 bases). Per the germline V gene, CDR1 is LGHDT and CDR2 is YNNKEL (reference sequence). The CDR3 sequence is 14 residues long. V was shortened by 4 bases and J by 6 bases, with 10 bases between the two germline ends. CDR3 sequence reads: CASSPARGNSPLHF. The CDR3 DNA reads TGTGCCAGCAGCCCCGCCAGGGGTAATTCACCCCTCCACTTT.

There are a few counts of this clone. The chain has TRBV5-4 and TRBJ1-2, with 7 bases identical to TRBD1. The V gene's germline CDR1 is SGHNT and CDR2 YYREEE (reference sequence). The ends lost 5 bases at V and 8 bases at J; junction bases unmatched: 6. The CDR3 is made up of 12 amino acids. The CDR3 nucleotides read TGTGCCAGCAGTAAACAGGGGCCCGGCTACACCTTC. Translated: CASSKQGPGYTF.

The V call is TRBV7-8, the J call TRBJ1-3; 7 bases fit TRBD1. The J segment lost 6 bases and the V segment lost 3 bases, leaving 5 bases of the junction unmatched. The CDR3 is 14 amino acids. Germline V gene data show CDR1 as SGHVS and CDR2 as FQNEAQ. This chain's CDR3 is CASSFGQAINTIYF. CDR3 in DNA: TGTGCCAGCAGCTTCGGACAGGCAATAAACACCATATATTTT.